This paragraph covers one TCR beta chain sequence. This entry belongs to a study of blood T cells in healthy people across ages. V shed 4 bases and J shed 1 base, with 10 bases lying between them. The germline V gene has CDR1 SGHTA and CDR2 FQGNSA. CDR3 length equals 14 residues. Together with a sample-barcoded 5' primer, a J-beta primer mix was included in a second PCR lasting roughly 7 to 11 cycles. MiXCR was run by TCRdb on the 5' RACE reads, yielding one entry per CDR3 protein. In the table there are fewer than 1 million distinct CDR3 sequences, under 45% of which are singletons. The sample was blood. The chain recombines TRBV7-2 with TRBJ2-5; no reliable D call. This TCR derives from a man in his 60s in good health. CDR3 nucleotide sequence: TGTGCCAGCAGCTCCACTGGAGCCCAAGAGACCCAGTACTTC. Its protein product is CASSSTGAQETQYF.